This paragraph reports one T cell receptor beta chain. This CDR3 contains 15 residues. Germline CDR1 is MGHRA and CDR2 is YSYEKL. V shed 4 bases and J shed 6 bases, with 16 bases lying between them. Clones were read by immunoSEQ multiplex PCR, and TCRdb kept only the in-frame ones, dropping some. Of tens of thousands of clones listed, 90% are singletons. These data originate in a study of T cell responses to AZD1222 COVID-19 vaccine. V and J are TRBV4-1 and TRBJ2-1, with D unclear. The sequence came from an adult who received the AZD1222 COVID-19 vaccine. Sequencing was performed on peripheral blood, taken 28 days after the second AZD1222 dose. The CDR3 coding sequence is TGCGCCAGCAGCCTCCCAGAGGCACGAGGCAATGAGCAGTTCTTC. Protein sequence: CASSLPEARGNEQFF.